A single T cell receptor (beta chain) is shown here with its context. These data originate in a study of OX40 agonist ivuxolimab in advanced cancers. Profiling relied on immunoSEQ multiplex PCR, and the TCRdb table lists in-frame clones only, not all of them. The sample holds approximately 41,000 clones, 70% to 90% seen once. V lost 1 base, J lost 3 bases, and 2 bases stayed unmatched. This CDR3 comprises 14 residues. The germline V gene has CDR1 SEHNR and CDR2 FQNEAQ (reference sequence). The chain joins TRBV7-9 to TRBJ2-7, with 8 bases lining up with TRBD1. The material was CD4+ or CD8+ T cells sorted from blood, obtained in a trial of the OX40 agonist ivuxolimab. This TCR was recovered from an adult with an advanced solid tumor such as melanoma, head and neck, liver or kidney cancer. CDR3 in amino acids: CASSLGGQDYEQYF. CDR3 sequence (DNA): TGTGCCAGCAGCTTAGGGGGACAGGACTACGAGCAGTACTTC. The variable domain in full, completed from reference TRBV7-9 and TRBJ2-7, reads DTGVSQNPRHKITKRGQNVTFRCDPISEHNRLYWYRQTLGQGPEFLTYFQNEAQLEKSRLLSDRFSAERPKGSFSTLEIQRTEQGDSAMYLCASSLGGQDYEQYFGPGTRLTVT.